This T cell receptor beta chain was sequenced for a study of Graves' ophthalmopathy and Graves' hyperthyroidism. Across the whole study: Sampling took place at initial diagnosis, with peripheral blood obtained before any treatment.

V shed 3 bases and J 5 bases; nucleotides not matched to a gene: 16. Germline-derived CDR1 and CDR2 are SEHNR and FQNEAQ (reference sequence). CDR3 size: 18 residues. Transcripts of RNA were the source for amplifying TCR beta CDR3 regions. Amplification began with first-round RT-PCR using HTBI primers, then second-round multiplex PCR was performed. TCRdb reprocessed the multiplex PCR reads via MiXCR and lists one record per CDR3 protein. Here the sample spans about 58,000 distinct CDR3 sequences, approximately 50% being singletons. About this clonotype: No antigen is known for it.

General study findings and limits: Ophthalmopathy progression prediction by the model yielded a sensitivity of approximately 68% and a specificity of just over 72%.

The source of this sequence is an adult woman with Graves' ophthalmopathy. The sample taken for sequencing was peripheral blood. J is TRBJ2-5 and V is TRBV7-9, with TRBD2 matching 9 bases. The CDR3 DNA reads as TGTGCCAGCAGCTTTCCTCCCCTCACTAGCGGGCCCGGGGAGACCCAGTACTTC. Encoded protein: CASSFPPLTSGPGETQYF.